These T cell receptor beta chains were read from a single sample in a study of blood T cell repertoires in COVID-19. Some clones are missing from TCRdb's copy, which holds only in-frame ones; the method was immunoSEQ multiplex PCR. Of about 62,000 clones listed, 70% to 80% are singletons. Sequenced: peripheral blood. Receptors were obtained from a man in his 60s with acute or convalescent COVID-19. Both conserved end residues are part of each CDR3. Fields, in order: D gene, V gene, clone size, J gene, CDR3 DNA, CDR3 protein. The D gene is left open where the match is weak. Rows give clone size only sometimes, using once, few, many, or a class for an expanded clone.

d_call: NA; v_call: TRBV6-5; clone_size: NA; j_call: TRBJ2-2; cdr3_nt: TGTGCCAGCAGCCCGCGTCCTAGGATCACCGGGGAGCTGTTTTTT; cdr3_aa: CASSPRPRITGELFF
d_call: NA; v_call: TRBV27; clone_size: NA; j_call: TRBJ2-1; cdr3_nt: TGTGCCAGCAGTTCCGGGAGCTCCTACAATGAGCAGTTCTTC; cdr3_aa: CASSSGSSYNEQFF
d_call: TRBD1; v_call: TRBV2; clone_size: NA; j_call: TRBJ2-5; cdr3_nt: TGTGCCAGCAGTCGGGACAGGGGGATAGAGACCCAGTACTTC; cdr3_aa: CASSRDRGIETQYF
d_call: NA; v_call: TRBV5-1; clone_size: once; j_call: TRBJ2-2; cdr3_nt: TGCGCCAGCAGCCCGACTAGTGACACCGGGGAGCTGTTTTTT; cdr3_aa: CASSPTSDTGELFF
d_call: TRBD2; v_call: TRBV7-8; clone_size: NA; j_call: TRBJ2-7; cdr3_nt: TGTGCCAGCAGCCCGGGAGGGAGGTTAGGCTACGAGCAGTACTTC; cdr3_aa: CASSPGGRLGYEQYF
d_call: NA; v_call: TRBV2; clone_size: NA; j_call: TRBJ1-1; cdr3_nt: TGTGCCAGCAGTGAAGATGGAGCTCTCGAAGCTTTCTTT; cdr3_aa: CASSEDGALEAFF
d_call: NA; v_call: TRBV18; clone_size: NA; j_call: TRBJ2-7; cdr3_nt: TGTGCCAGCTCACCAAGACAGGTGTACGAGCAGTACTTC; cdr3_aa: CASSPRQVYEQYF
d_call: NA; v_call: TRBV2; clone_size: NA; j_call: TRBJ1-5; cdr3_nt: TGTGCCAGCCGGGCAGGGTTAAGACAGCCCCAGCATTTT; cdr3_aa: CASRAGLRQPQHF
d_call: NA; v_call: TRBV2; clone_size: NA; j_call: TRBJ1-5; cdr3_nt: TGTGCCAGCAAAAGGGGTGACTATCAGCCCCAGCATTTT; cdr3_aa: CASKRGDYQPQHF
d_call: TRBD1; v_call: TRBV5-1; clone_size: NA; j_call: TRBJ2-7; cdr3_nt: TGCGCCAGCAGCTTGATTCCCTCGGGACAGGCCCGCTACGAGCAGTACTTC; cdr3_aa: CASSLIPSGQARYEQYF
d_call: TRBD2; v_call: TRBV24-1; clone_size: NA; j_call: TRBJ2-3; cdr3_nt: TGTGCCACCAGTGATCCTACATCGGGGGGAGGGACAGATACGCAGTATTTT; cdr3_aa: CATSDPTSGGGTDTQYF
d_call: TRBD1; v_call: TRBV28; clone_size: few; j_call: TRBJ1-2; cdr3_nt: TGTGCCAGCACCGCAGGGGGCTTCTATGGCTACACCTTC; cdr3_aa: CASTAGGFYGYTF
d_call: NA; v_call: TRBV7-2; clone_size: NA; j_call: TRBJ2-3; cdr3_nt: TGTGCCAGCAGCTTAGCCCTTAGCACAGATACGCAGTATTTT; cdr3_aa: CASSLALSTDTQYF
d_call: NA; v_call: TRBV5-6; clone_size: NA; j_call: TRBJ2-5; cdr3_nt: TGTGCCAGCAGCTTTAGGGGGGGCCAAGAGACCCAGTACTTC; cdr3_aa: CASSFRGGQETQYF
d_call: NA; v_call: TRBV18; clone_size: once; j_call: TRBJ2-3; cdr3_nt: TGTGCCAGCTCACCCACGGTACAGAGCACAGATACGCAGTATTTT; cdr3_aa: CASSPTVQSTDTQYF
d_call: TRBD2; v_call: TRBV19; clone_size: NA; j_call: TRBJ2-1; cdr3_nt: TGTGCCAGTAGTATCGATAGGGAGGGTTCGTACAATGAGCAGTTCTTC; cdr3_aa: CASSIDREGSYNEQFF
d_call: TRBD2; v_call: TRBV7-9; clone_size: NA; j_call: TRBJ2-7; cdr3_nt: TGTGCCAGCAGCTTATTACTAGCGGGAGGTGAGTCCTACGAGCAGTACTTC; cdr3_aa: CASSLLLAGGESYEQYF
d_call: TRBD2; v_call: TRBV27; clone_size: NA; j_call: TRBJ2-1; cdr3_nt: TGTGCCAGCGGGACTAGCGGTTTGACCTTTTCAAGCTCCTACAATGAGCAGTTCTTC; cdr3_aa: CASGTSGLTFSSSYNEQFF
d_call: NA; v_call: TRBV18; clone_size: NA; j_call: TRBJ2-1; cdr3_nt: TGTGCCAGCTCCCTAAAGGGAGAAAATGAGCAGTTCTTC; cdr3_aa: CASSLKGENEQFF
d_call: NA; v_call: TRBV28; clone_size: few; j_call: TRBJ1-2; cdr3_nt: TGTGCCAGCAGTCAAACCCTGGGCAGAACCTATGGCTACACCTTC; cdr3_aa: CASSQTLGRTYGYTF
d_call: TRBD1; v_call: TRBV2; clone_size: NA; j_call: TRBJ2-7; cdr3_nt: TGTGCCACAACAGGGGGCCGGAACGAGCAGTACTTC; cdr3_aa: CATTGGRNEQYF
d_call: NA; v_call: TRBV13; clone_size: NA; j_call: TRBJ2-2; cdr3_nt: TGTGCCAGCAGCCTTAGTGGGAAGGGGACCGGGGAGCTGTTTTTT; cdr3_aa: CASSLSGKGTGELFF
d_call: NA; v_call: TRBV18; clone_size: NA; j_call: TRBJ1-5; cdr3_nt: TGTGCCAGCTCCCCAATCCTATTTGTCCCGGACAGACCCTCCAATCAGCCCCAGCATTTT; cdr3_aa: CASSPILFVPDRPSNQPQHF
d_call: TRBD1; v_call: TRBV5-4; clone_size: once; j_call: TRBJ2-7; cdr3_nt: TGTGCCAGCAGCCGACAGGGTTCGAGTGAGCAGTACTTC; cdr3_aa: CASSRQGSSEQYF
d_call: NA; v_call: TRBV12-3/TRBV12-4; clone_size: NA; j_call: TRBJ1-3; cdr3_nt: TGTGCCAGCTCCTCCCCGGCTGGAAACACCATATATTTT; cdr3_aa: CASSSPAGNTIYF
d_call: TRBD1; v_call: TRBV14; clone_size: NA; j_call: TRBJ1-6; cdr3_nt: TGTGCCAGCAGCCAAACAGGGGGCGGTTCTTCACCCCTCCACTTT; cdr3_aa: CASSQTGGGSSPLHF
d_call: NA; v_call: TRBV18; clone_size: NA; j_call: TRBJ2-7; cdr3_nt: TGTGCCAGCTCACCACCGGGACTCCTTGCCTACGAGCAGTACTTC; cdr3_aa: CASSPPGLLAYEQYF
d_call: NA; v_call: TRBV19; clone_size: NA; j_call: TRBJ2-5; cdr3_nt: TGTGCCAGTAGTACCACAGGCACAGCCAAAGAGACCCAGTACTTC; cdr3_aa: CASSTTGTAKETQYF
d_call: TRBD2; v_call: TRBV7-6; clone_size: NA; j_call: TRBJ2-1; cdr3_nt: TGTGCCAGCAGCTTAGCGGCTAGCGGGAGGTACAATGAGCAGTTCTTC; cdr3_aa: CASSLAASGRYNEQFF
d_call: NA; v_call: TRBV19; clone_size: NA; j_call: TRBJ2-7; cdr3_nt: TGTGCCAGTAGTATAGCTCACGAGCAGTACTTC; cdr3_aa: CASSIAHEQYF
d_call: NA; v_call: TRBV3-1/TRBV3-2; clone_size: few; j_call: TRBJ1-1; cdr3_nt: TGTGCCAGCAGCCAAGCGTCCGTCAGGGCCCACCGAAACACTGAAGCTTTCTTT; cdr3_aa: CASSQASVRAHRNTEAFF
d_call: NA; v_call: TRBV11-3; clone_size: NA; j_call: TRBJ2-2; cdr3_nt: TGTGCCAGCAGCTTAGAAGCGGCGAACACCGGGGAGCTGTTTTTT; cdr3_aa: CASSLEAANTGELFF
d_call: TRBD1; v_call: TRBV30; clone_size: NA; j_call: TRBJ1-5; cdr3_nt: TGTGCCTGGAGTGGGACAGGGGACCAGCCCCAGCATTTT; cdr3_aa: CAWSGTGDQPQHF
d_call: NA; v_call: TRBV6-1; clone_size: NA; j_call: TRBJ1-2; cdr3_nt: TGTGCCAGCACCCCAACAGTAAATGGCGGCTACACCTTC; cdr3_aa: CASTPTVNGGYTF
d_call: TRBD1; v_call: TRBV5-5; clone_size: NA; j_call: TRBJ1-6; cdr3_nt: TGTGCCAGCAGCCCGGGGACAGGGAGTGGTTCACCCCTCCACTTT; cdr3_aa: CASSPGTGSGSPLHF
d_call: TRBD1; v_call: TRBV5-1; clone_size: few; j_call: TRBJ1-4; cdr3_nt: TGCGCCAGCAGCTTCAGAATTTGGGGACAGCCTAATGAAAAACTGTTTTTT; cdr3_aa: CASSFRIWGQPNEKLFF
d_call: TRBD1; v_call: TRBV6-5; clone_size: NA; j_call: TRBJ1-2; cdr3_nt: TGTGCCAGCAGCATTGACAGGGTGCGTGGCTACACCTTC; cdr3_aa: CASSIDRVRGYTF
d_call: NA; v_call: TRBV18; clone_size: NA; j_call: TRBJ2-3; cdr3_nt: TGTGCCAGCTCACCACCAGGGGGTGATACGCAGTATTTT; cdr3_aa: CASSPPGGDTQYF
d_call: NA; v_call: TRBV28; clone_size: NA; j_call: TRBJ2-1; cdr3_nt: TGTGCCAGCCGACCTGGGGGGGCTGGAATCAATGAGCAGTTCTTC; cdr3_aa: CASRPGGAGINEQFF
d_call: TRBD1; v_call: TRBV18; clone_size: NA; j_call: TRBJ1-1; cdr3_nt: TGTGCCAGCTCACGTGGACAGGGTAACACTGAAGCTTTCTTT; cdr3_aa: CASSRGQGNTEAFF
d_call: NA; v_call: TRBV6-5; clone_size: NA; j_call: TRBJ2-7; cdr3_nt: TGTGCCAGCAGTTCCCCGGGGGTTGCATACGAGCAGTACTTC; cdr3_aa: CASSSPGVAYEQYF
d_call: TRBD1; v_call: TRBV6-2/TRBV6-3; clone_size: NA; j_call: TRBJ2-1; cdr3_nt: TGTGCCAGCAGTTACCCTATCGACAGGGGCCCACGCAATGAGCAGTTCTTC; cdr3_aa: CASSYPIDRGPRNEQFF
d_call: TRBD2; v_call: TRBV3-1/TRBV3-2; clone_size: few; j_call: TRBJ2-7; cdr3_nt: TGTGCCAGCAGCCAAGAATCATGGCTAGCGGGCGATTTCTCCTACGAGCAGTACTTC; cdr3_aa: CASSQESWLAGDFSYEQYF